One and the same sample provided the 21 T cell receptor beta chains below, sequenced in a study of post-analysis software for immune sequencing data. Study results and limitations: In patients, TRBV5-6, TRBV5-1 and TRBV20-1 belonged to five or six TRBV segments found more frequently than in controls.

cDNA libraries for TCR beta contained unique molecular identifiers. A single record per CDR3 protein comes from TCRdb applying MiXCR to the PCR reads. The sample carries about 770,000 distinct CDR3 sequences, around 42% recorded once. Antigens of these TCRs are unknown. Sequenced material: blood. Every receptor here comes from a girl between 10 and 17 years old with multiple sclerosis.

V gene TRBV6-5 combines with J gene TRBJ2-1; 7 nucleotides match TRBD2. The DNA end lines up better with TRBJ2-7; the J call may be wrong. Germline V gene data show CDR1 as MNHEY and CDR2 as SVGAGI. The CDR3 is 16 residues long. CDR3 nucleotides: TGTGCCAGCAGTTACCTGGGAGGGCTTCTGACCAATGAGCAGTACTTC. It codes for CASSYLGGLLTNEQYF.

The chain uses TRBV29-1 and TRBJ2-1; D is possibly TRBD1 (5 bases). Trimming cost V 2 bases and J 4 bases, with 12 bases left between them. CDR1 SQVTM and CDR2 ANQGSEA come from the germline V gene. The length of the CDR3 is 14 residues. The CDR3 region is CSVEPLQGYNEQFF. As DNA, the CDR3 is TGCAGCGTTGAACCTCTCCAGGGATACAATGAGCAGTTCTTC.

This clonotype was found a few times. This chain uses TRBV12-3 or TRBV12-4 with TRBJ2-4; no firm D call. The CDR3 contains 13 residues. V lost 3 bases, J lost 4 bases, and 7 bases lay in between. The CDR3 DNA reads TGTGCCAGCAGTTTGGCCAGAAAAAACATTCAGTACTTC. Translating gives CASSLARKNIQYF.

This clonotype showed up just a few times. The V call is TRBV24-1, the J call TRBJ2-7, with 7 bases lining up with TRBD1. Germline V gene lookup returns CDR1 KGHDR and CDR2 SFDVKD. This CDR3 region has 15 residues. V shed 7 bases, J shed 2 bases, and the junction held 10 bases outside the gene matches. The CDR3 coding sequence is TGTGCCACCAGCAGCCCCCGGGACAGTACCTACGAGCAGTACTTC. Its protein is CATSSPRDSTYEQYF.

About this clonotype: One end of the junction does not line up with germline, which may come from a read error. V usage is TRBV3-1 and J usage is TRBJ2-3; the D gene is possibly TRBD1 (5 bases). This CDR3 has 15 residues. Germline CDR1 and CDR2: LGHDT and YNNKEL (reference sequence). CDR3 residues: CANSQEQQAPNTQYF. Written as DNA, the CDR3 is TGTGCCAACAGCCAAGAGCAACAGGCCCCTAATACGCAGTATTTT.

On this clonotype: The junction departs from germline at one end; a sequencing error may be responsible. DNA of the CDR3: TGTGTCAGCAGTGACCGGTTAGGCTTTCACAATGAGCAGTTCTTC. Its protein is CVSSDRLGFHNEQFF. The rearrangement joins TRBV6-5 to TRBJ2-1; D not resolved. Germline loops: CDR1 MNHEY, CDR2 SVGAGI. The CDR3 is made up of 15 amino acids.

In its sample, this clonotype was seen a few times. This CDR3 reads CSVGGERNSYEQYF. The DNA of the CDR3 is TGCAGCGTGGGGGGGGAGCGCAATTCCTACGAGCAGTACTTC. This chain joins TRBV29-1 and TRBJ2-7, with 7 bases identical to TRBD2. CDR1 and CDR2 from the germline V gene are SQVTM and ANQGSEA. V gave up 6 bases and J gave up 1 base; unmatched junction bases: 9. The CDR3 extends over 14 amino acids.

This chain uses TRBV6-6 with TRBJ2-1, with unresolved D. The CDR3 loop spans 14 amino acids. V was pared by 5 bases and J by 6 bases, with 14 bases between. Germline CDR1 and CDR2: MNHNY and SVGAGI (reference sequence). The DNA for the CDR3 is TGTGCCAGCAGTACCTCTCGGAGCGCCAATGAGCAGTTCTTC. Translation gives CASSTSRSANEQFF.

The gene calls are TRBV7-9 and TRBJ2-1; D perhaps matches TRBD2 (6 bases). Trimming left V 4 bases short and J 4 bases short, with 14 bases between. CDR1 is SEHNR and CDR2 is FQNEAQ in the germline V gene (reference sequence). The CDR3 is made up of 15 amino acids. As DNA, the CDR3 is TGTGCCAGCAGCTACTCCCTAGCGATTTACAATGAGCAGTTCTTC. Its translation is CASSYSLAIYNEQFF. The variable domain in full, completed from reference TRBV7-9 and TRBJ2-1, reads DTGVSQNPRHKITKRGQNVTFRCDPISEHNRLYWYRQTLGQGPEFLTYFQNEAQLEKSRLLSDRFSAERPKGSFSTLEIQRTEQGDSAMYLCASSYSLAIYNEQFFGPGTRLTVL.

This clonotype was counted only a few times. The rearrangement links TRBV10-3 to TRBJ2-1, with 10 bases identical to TRBD2. This CDR3 is 14 amino acids long. With 6 bases clipped from V and 5 bases from J, the junction kept 4 bases outside the gene matches. CDR1 and CDR2 (germline): ENHRY, SYGVKD. CDR3 sequence (DNA): TGTGCCATCAGCGAAGGACTAGCGGACAATGAGCAGTTCTTC. Its translation is CAISEGLADNEQFF.

The chain carries TRBV9 and TRBJ2-6, with a tentative D call TRBD2 (5 bases). Germline values: CDR1 SGDLS, CDR2 YYNGEE. CDR3 size: 16 residues. The V and J ends lost 4 bases and 2 bases respectively, with 13 bases between them. CDR3 DNA: TGTGCCAGCAGCCAAACCCGGGGAACTGGGGCCAACGTCCTGACTTTC. Residues: CASSQTRGTGANVLTF.

This clonotype was counted only a few times. The V gene is TRBV12-3 or TRBV12-4, the J gene TRBJ2-4, with D possibly being TRBD1 (7 bases). The DNA matches TRBJ2-7 better at its end, which makes the J call doubtful. This CDR3 is 15 amino acids long. CDR3 loop: CASKGGGGTTYEQYF. CDR3 coding DNA: TGTGCCAGCAAGGGAGGAGGGGGCACTACCTACGAGCAGTACTTC.

The table lists this clonotype with a few counts. The chain recombines TRBV25-1 with TRBJ2-1; 13 nucleotides agree with TRBD2. After removal of 6 bases from V and 0 bases from J, the junction contained 11 bases not matched to a gene. In germline, CDR1 is MGHDK, CDR2 SYGVNS. The CDR3 extends over 19 amino acids. CDR3 DNA sequence: TGTGCCAGCAGCCGTTCGGGACTAGCGGGGAACTACTCCTACAATGAGCAGTTCTTC. Translated, it gives CASSRSGLAGNYSYNEQFF.

This clonotype was seen a handful of times. Mismatch with germline at one junction end may stem from a read error. The J gene is TRBJ2-3, the V gene TRBV3-1, with 9 bases matching TRBD2. The CDR3 contains 17 residues. The germline V gene encodes CDR1 LGHDT and CDR2 YNNKEL (reference sequence). CDR3 nucleotide sequence: TGTGCCAGCAGCCAACACGGTGGCGGGGGGGAGGCAGATGCGCAGTATTTT. This codes for CASSQHGGGGEADAQYF.

This clonotype turned up a few times. The chain links TRBV7-3 to TRBJ2-3, with 9 positions matching TRBD2. The V segment lost 2 bases and the J segment 2 bases; nucleotides outside the gene matches: 2. The germline gives CDR1 SGHTA, CDR2 FQGTGA. CDR3 length equals 15 residues. The CDR3 reads CASSLAGGVTDTQYF. CDR3 DNA sequence: TGTGCCAGCAGCTTAGCGGGAGGGGTCACAGATACGCAGTATTTT.

This sequence joins TRBV6-5 and TRBJ2-6; D is unclear. CDR1 and CDR2 (germline): MNHEY, SVGAGI. The CDR3 consists of 16 residues. Trimming removed 2 bases from V and 0 bases from J, with 8 bases in between. Written as DNA, the CDR3 is TGTGCCAGCAGTTACGGAGCTAGCTCTGGGGCCAACGTCCTGACTTTC. Translation: CASSYGASSGANVLTF.

The chain is built from TRBV12-3 or TRBV12-4 and TRBJ2-5, with D unclear. TRBJ2-7 matches the DNA end more closely, so the J call is doubtful. The CDR3 is 13 residues long. This CDR3 reads CASSKDPAYEQYF. Here the CDR3 DNA reads TGTGCCAGCAGTAAAGACCCTGCCTACGAGCAGTACTTC.

The chain is built from TRBV7-2 and TRBJ2-7; D may match TRBD1 or TRBD2 (6 bases each). Germline-derived CDR1 and CDR2 are SGHTA and FQGNSA. Trimming cost V 0 bases and J 3 bases, with 12 bases left between them. This CDR3 contains 15 residues. The DNA for the CDR3 is TGTGCCAGCAGCTTAGCACAGGGAGGTATCTACGAGCAGTACTTC. Translated: CASSLAQGGIYEQYF.

V gene TRBV4-3 combines with J gene TRBJ2-7; 7 nucleotides line up with TRBD1. J was trimmed by 2 bases and V by 0 bases; bases with no gene match: 7. This CDR3 is 16 amino acids long. CDR1 and CDR2 (germline): LGHNA, YSLEER. CDR3 residues: CASSQDPGTDPYEQYF. CDR3 bases: TGCGCCAGCAGCCAAGACCCCGGGACAGACCCCTACGAGCAGTACTTC.

This clonotype was detected a few times. This sequence joins TRBV6-6 and TRBJ2-7, with D perhaps TRBD1 or TRBD2 (5 bases each). V dropped 5 bases and J dropped 3 bases, with 14 bases sitting between them. This CDR3 has 14 residues. Germline CDR1 is MNHNY and CDR2 is SVGAGI (reference sequence). The CDR3 coding sequence is TGTGCCAGCAGTCCCCTGGGACCCAGCTACGAGCAGTACTTC. Residues: CASSPLGPSYEQYF.

The gene calls are TRBV7-9 and TRBJ2-7; 8 bases fit TRBD2. In germline, CDR1 is SEHNR, CDR2 FQNEAQ (reference sequence). V shed 1 base, J shed 7 bases, and the junction held 6 bases outside the gene matches. The CDR3 extends over 14 amino acids. CDR3 region: CASSLVGRGDEQYF. The CDR3 DNA sequence: TGTGCCAGCAGCTTAGTCGGGAGGGGTGATGAGCAGTACTTC.